One T cell receptor beta chain is described in this entry. The target antigen is unknown. The CDR3 consists of 11 residues. V lost 7 bases and J lost 9; bases outside the gene matches: 7. Germline V gene data show CDR1 as DFQATT and CDR2 as SNEGSKA (reference sequence). The data stem from a study of OX40 agonist ivuxolimab in advanced cancers. Whole-study findings and limits: Also showing low normalized T-cell clonal expansion were some of the nonresponders. Blood T cells, both CD4+ and CD8+, expanded clonally by week 6 at 0.1 to 3.0 mg/kg. On average, CD8+ T cells showed a greater number of expanded clones than CD4+. Clonal expansion was among the lowest in partial responders at 0.1-3.0 mg/kg, especially CD8+.

Repertoires were generated with immunoSEQ multiplex PCR, while TCRdb's copy carries only in-frame clones and drops some. The sample includes 30,000 to 45,000 clones, roughly 90% of them seen just once. The source of this sequence is an adult with an advanced solid tumor such as melanoma, head and neck, liver or kidney cancer. The V call is TRBV20-1, the J call TRBJ2-3; 7 bases are a match to TRBD2. Sample: CD4+ or CD8+ T cells sorted from blood, taken in a trial of the OX40 agonist ivuxolimab. This chain's CDR3 is CSGGAGRTQYF. For the CDR3, the DNA is TGCAGTGGAGGAGCGGGACGGACGCAGTATTTT.